These 8 T cell receptor beta chains originate from one sample sequenced in a study of early T cells in non-severe SARS-CoV-2 infection. TCRdb analysed the 5' RACE reads with MiXCR anew, one entry per CDR3 protein. Seen here are more than 55,000 distinct CDR3 sequences, under 15% observed once, and the top ten hold under 4.5%. Sequenced material: whole blood. Source of these receptors: an adult who was a healthcare worker with PCR-confirmed SARS-CoV-2 infection or an uninfected control (not recorded which).

This clonotype was detected a few times. The J gene is TRBJ2-5, the V gene TRBV7-2; 9 bases fit TRBD2. CDR1 and CDR2 (germline): SGHTA, FQGNSA. The CDR3 is 16 residues long. V dropped 1 base and J dropped 5; count of bases not matched to a gene: 8. The DNA of the CDR3 is TGTGCCAGCAGCTTAGTTAGCGGGGGTTATTTGGAGACCCAGTACTTC. The encoded protein is CASSLVSGGYLETQYF.

This clonotype was observed a handful of times. This sequence joins TRBV19 and TRBJ1-1; 8 nucleotides line up with TRBD1. This CDR3 region has 14 residues. Per germline, CDR1 LNHDA and CDR2 SQIVND (reference sequence). J was trimmed by 5 bases and V by 7 bases; bases with no gene match: 9. The CDR3 here is CASINRGMSTEAFF. Written as DNA, the CDR3 is TGTGCCAGTATCAACAGGGGGATGAGTACTGAAGCTTTCTTT. Full variable domain (remainder filled in from reference TRBV19 and TRBJ1-1): DGGITQSPKYLFRKEGQNVTLSCEQNLNHDAMYWYRQDPGQGLRLIYYSQIVNDFQKGDIAEGYSVSREKKESFPLTVTSAQKNPTAFYLCASINRGMSTEAFFGQGTRLTVV.

This clonotype was detected many times. The chain recombines TRBV12-3 or TRBV12-4 with TRBJ2-1; the D is unclear. This CDR3 spans 11 amino acids. V dropped 8 bases and J dropped 10 bases, with 12 bases sitting between them. The CDR3 sequence is CASGLRLEQFF. The CDR3 DNA follows: TGTGCCAGCGGGTTACGATTGGAGCAGTTCTTC.

V and J are TRBV20-1 and TRBJ1-4, with 7 bases lining up with TRBD1. The CDR3 covers 13 residues. The germline V gene encodes CDR1 DFQATT and CDR2 SNEGSKA (reference sequence). J gave up 6 bases and V 5 bases, and 6 bases lay outside the gene matches. The CDR3 bases are TGCAGTGCTTTGACAGGGACGGATGAAAAACTGTTTTTT. Translating gives CSALTGTDEKLFF.

This clonotype occurred many times. V usage is TRBV20-1 and J usage is TRBJ2-3, with a weak D call TRBD2 (5 bases). The V and J ends lost 0 bases and 3 bases respectively, with 10 bases between them. The germline gives CDR1 DFQATT, CDR2 SNEGSKA (reference sequence). The CDR3 is 14 residues long. The CDR3 region is CSARETTPTDTQYF. The DNA of the CDR3 is TGCAGTGCTAGAGAGACTACCCCGACAGATACGCAGTATTTT.

This clonotype was seen a few times. The chain uses TRBV12-3 or TRBV12-4 and TRBJ1-4; TRBD1 aligns across 8 bases. CDR3 length: 13 amino acids. After removal of 6 bases from V and 9 bases from J, the junction contained 6 bases not matched to a gene. The CDR3 protein is CASSRGQGKKLFF. The CDR3, as DNA: TGTGCCAGCAGCCGAGGACAGGGTAAAAAACTGTTTTTT.

The chain joins TRBV6-2 or TRBV6-3 to TRBJ1-1; D gene unclear. The CDR3 totals 14 residues. V lost 7 bases and J lost 1, with 13 bases in between. Looked up from germline, CDR1 is MNHEY and CDR2 is SVGEGT. Here the CDR3 reads CASTFSPANTEAFF. In nucleotides, the CDR3 is TGTGCCAGCACCTTCAGCCCGGCGAACACTGAAGCTTTCTTT.

This clonotype was seen many times. The genes are TRBV28 and TRBJ2-7; no reliable D call. The CDR3 runs to 11 residues. From germline, CDR1 is MDHEN and CDR2 SYDVKM. Trimming took off 4 bases at V and 2 bases at J, with 3 bases between the two ends. The CDR3 is CASSSTYEQYF. In nucleotides, the CDR3 is TGTGCCAGCAGTTCCACCTACGAGCAGTACTTC.